The 9 T cell receptor beta chains below were found in one sample sequenced in a study of cytomegalovirus exposure and HLA in healthy donors. Clones were read by immunoSEQ multiplex PCR, and TCRdb kept only the in-frame ones, dropping some. Of some 130,000 clones in the sample, around four fifths were seen once. Specimen: PBMCs. All receptors come from a woman in her thirties in good health and CMV-seronegative.

This sequence joins TRBV28 and TRBJ2-3; 10 bases align to TRBD1. Germline loops: CDR1 MDHEN, CDR2 SYDVKM. The CDR3 sequence is 14 residues long. V was pared by 5 bases and J by 6 bases, with 5 bases of the junction left unmatched. The CDR3 DNA reads TGTGCCAGCAGTCCTCCGGGACAGGGGGATACGCAGTATTTT. Its translation: CASSPPGQGDTQYF.

The chain has TRBV27 and TRBJ1-6, with 8 positions matching TRBD1. With V trimmed by 3 bases and J by 9 bases, 13 bases remained unmatched. The V gene's germline CDR1 is MNHEY and CDR2 SMNVEV (reference sequence). The CDR3 runs 17 residues. The CDR3 DNA sequence: TGTGCCAGCAGTTTCCTCCTCAGGACAGGGAAGGGTTCACCCCTCCACTTT. It is translated as CASSFLLRTGKGSPLHF.

At least ten counts were recorded for this clone. The chain uses TRBV6-5 and TRBJ2-7, with 9 bases identical to TRBD1. The CDR3 is 14 residues long. CDR1 and CDR2 (germline): MNHEY, SVGAGI. V lost 5 bases to trimming and J lost 4 bases; unmatched junction nucleotides: 6. CDR3 DNA: TGTGCCAGCAGTCTGTCCGGGACAGGGTACGAGCAGTACTTC. Its translation is CASSLSGTGYEQYF.

V is TRBV5-1 and J is TRBJ1-1; 11 bases agree with TRBD1. The trim removed 5 bases at V and 1 base at J, leaving 7 bases unmatched. Germline V gene lookup returns CDR1 SGHRS and CDR2 YFSETQ. The CDR3 totals 16 residues. CDR3 in amino acids: CASRSPGTGGNTEAFF. The CDR3 coding sequence is TGCGCCAGCAGGTCCCCCGGGACAGGGGGGAACACTGAAGCTTTCTTT.

V usage is TRBV5-1 and J usage is TRBJ2-1, with 10 bases aligning to TRBD2. Germline V gene sequence: CDR1 SGHRS, CDR2 YFSETQ. With 3 bases clipped from V and 9 bases from J, the junction kept 12 bases outside the gene matches. The CDR3 loop spans 16 amino acids. For the CDR3, the DNA is TGCGCCAGCAGCTCTAACAGCGGGGGGGCTTTTGGTGAGCAGTTCTTC. Translating it yields CASSSNSGGAFGEQFF.

In this sample, this clone turned up many times. The J gene is TRBJ2-2, the V gene TRBV9, with D unclear. In germline, CDR1 is SGDLS, CDR2 YYNGEE. The ends were cut back, 3 bases at V and 3 bases at J, with 9 bases in the middle. The CDR3 length is 14 residues. The CDR3 DNA reads as TGTGCCAGCAGCGGCGACAAGTACACCGGGGAGCTGTTTTTT. It is translated as CASSGDKYTGELFF.

This clone appeared once. The rearrangement uses TRBV18 and TRBJ2-5, with a tentative D call TRBD2 (5 bases). CDR1 is KGHSH and CDR2 is LQKENI in the germline V gene. There are 18 residues in the CDR3. The germline V and J ends were trimmed by 6 bases and 2 bases, with 25 bases remaining between them. This chain's CDR3 is CASSASTGILGLQETQYF. CDR3 nucleotide sequence: TGTGCCAGCTCGGCTTCCACCGGGATCCTGGGATTACAAGAGACCCAGTACTTC. The whole variable domain, filled in from reference TRBV18 and TRBJ2-5, reads NAGVMQNPRHLVRRRGQEARLRCSPMKGHSHVYWYRQLPEEGLKFMVYLQKENIIDESGMPKERFSAEFPKEGPSILRIQQVVRGDSAAYFCASSASTGILGLQETQYFGPGTRLLVL.

The V call is TRBV18, the J call TRBJ2-3, with D unclear. V lost 2 bases to trimming and J lost 7 bases, with 28 bases between them. CDR1 is KGHSH, CDR2 LQKENI, per germline. CDR3 length: 19 residues. The CDR3 loop reads CASSPMAAQNPIYSNTQYF. The CDR3 nucleotides are TGTGCCAGCTCACCAATGGCGGCTCAAAATCCTATATACTCCAATACGCAGTATTTT.

The chain carries TRBV5-6 and TRBJ2-5; 11 nucleotides agree with TRBD1. Germline trimming cut 2 bases from V and 1 base from J; bases unmatched to any gene: 4. Germline values: CDR1 SGHDT, CDR2 YYEEEE. The CDR3 extends over 16 amino acids. The CDR3 DNA reads TGTGCCAGCAGCTTACCGGACAGGGGGCCCCAAGAGACCCAGTACTTC. It yields the protein CASSLPDRGPQETQYF.